Following are 16 T cell receptor beta chains from one sample sequenced in a study of cytomegalovirus exposure and HLA in healthy donors. In the PCR, 60 Vbeta and 13 Jbeta primers were used. Here immunoSEQ multiplex PCR was the method, and the copy in TCRdb shows in-frame clones only, minus some. The sample holds approximately 140,000 clones; about 73% are singletons and the top ten take about 3%. The sample consisted of PBMCs. The receptors stem from a man between 35 and 55 years old in good health and CMV-seropositive.

The chain has TRBV18 and TRBJ2-2; 8 nucleotides agree with TRBD1. V gave up 1 base and J gave up 6 bases; unmatched junction bases: 7. The CDR3 spans 16 residues. The germline CDR1 and CDR2 sequences are KGHSH and LQKENI. CDR3 nucleotides: TGTGCCAGCTCACCACGGGCCAGGGGGCAGGCCGGGGAGCTGTTTTTT. It codes for CASSPRARGQAGELFF.

The V gene is TRBV19, the J gene TRBJ2-5; TRBD2 agrees at 7 bases. The CDR3 length is 14 residues. Per germline, CDR1 LNHDA and CDR2 SQIVND (reference sequence). Trimming cost V 9 bases and J 5 bases; bases outside gene matches: 12. The CDR3 bases are TGTGCCAGCCCTACGGCGGGAGTCCCCGAGACCCAGTACTTC. Its protein is CASPTAGVPETQYF.

The table lists this clone with a count of one. The chain is built from TRBV5-4 and TRBJ2-2; unclear D gene. The V end lost 0 bases, the J end lost 0 bases, and 6 bases lay between the germline ends. The CDR3 contains 15 residues. Germline CDR1 and CDR2: SGHNT and YYREEE (reference sequence). CDR3: CASSLGLTNTGELFF. In DNA form, the CDR3 reads TGTGCCAGCAGCTTGGGTCTAACGAACACCGGGGAGCTGTTTTTT.

V usage is TRBV6-6 and J usage is TRBJ1-2; TRBD1 agrees at 7 bases. CDR3 length: 13 residues. V was clipped by 6 bases and J by 4 bases; unmatched bases: 5. Germline values: CDR1 MNHNY, CDR2 SVGAGI (reference sequence). In DNA, the CDR3 is TGTGCCAGCAGGAATCGGGACAGCTATGGCTACACCTTC. This translates into CASRNRDSYGYTF.

The genes are TRBV7-9 and TRBJ1-3; 7 bases agree with TRBD1. The CDR3 is made up of 15 amino acids. Germline V lookup: CDR1 SEHNR, CDR2 FQNEAQ (reference sequence). J gave up 2 bases and V 4 bases, and 5 bases lay outside the gene matches. The CDR3 sequence: CASSSQTGPGNTIYF. Here the CDR3 DNA reads TGTGCCAGCAGCTCCCAGACAGGGCCTGGAAACACCATATATTTT.

This chain links TRBV9 with TRBJ2-1; D remains ambiguous. The CDR3 consists of 12 residues. Germline V gene lookup returns CDR1 SGDLS and CDR2 YYNGEE. V gave up 2 bases and J gave up 9 bases, with 9 bases separating them. This CDR3 reads CASSVLGGEQFF. The CDR3 nucleotides are TGTGCCAGCAGCGTTTTAGGCGGTGAGCAGTTCTTC.

The V and J genes are TRBV7-2 and TRBJ2-7, with 7 positions matching TRBD2. The CDR3 is 15 amino acids. Trimming at V came to 1 base and at J to 2 bases, leaving 5 bases not matched to a gene. Germline-derived CDR1 and CDR2 are SGHTA and FQGNSA. The DNA of the CDR3 is TGTGCCAGCAGCTTAGTCTCGGGGGGAGCCTACGAGCAGTACTTC. This translates into CASSLVSGGAYEQYF.

This chain links TRBV2 with TRBJ1-1; tentatively, D is TRBD1 (6 bases). The germline gives CDR1 SNHLY, CDR2 FYNNEI. Between the trimmed V and J ends, which lost 4 bases and 5 bases, there was a span of 11 bases. There are 13 residues in the CDR3. Written as DNA, the CDR3 is TGTGCCAGCAGTGTACAGGGAGGGACTGAAGCTTTCTTT. As protein: CASSVQGGTEAFF.

In its sample, this clone was seen once. CDR3 region: CASSLVVGLDYGYTF. The CDR3, as DNA: TGCGCCAGCAGCTTGGTAGTGGGCCTTGACTATGGCTACACCTTC. The chain carries TRBV5-1 and TRBJ1-2; D not resolved. Germline loops: CDR1 SGHRS, CDR2 YFSETQ. Deletions cut 0 bases from V and 3 bases from J, with 12 bases between. The CDR3 consists of 15 residues.

V is TRBV19 and J is TRBJ1-4; maybe TRBD1 (6 bases). V dropped 3 bases and J dropped 7 bases, with 12 bases sitting between them. Looked up from germline, CDR1 is LNHDA and CDR2 is SQIVND (reference sequence). This CDR3 region has 14 residues. CDR3 sequence reads: CASSMAAGVEKLFF. CDR3 nucleotide sequence: TGTGCCAGTAGTATGGCGGCAGGGGTTGAAAAACTGTTTTTT.

The chain uses TRBV25-1 and TRBJ1-4, with D hard to call. The ends were cut back, 3 bases at V and 8 bases at J, with 16 bases in the middle. CDR3 length: 15 amino acids. Looked up from germline, CDR1 is MGHDK and CDR2 is SYGVNS. The CDR3 loop reads CASSDAGGGSEKLFF. CDR3 nucleotide sequence: TGTGCCAGCAGTGATGCAGGTGGTGGGAGCGAAAAACTGTTTTTT.

Written as DNA, the CDR3 is TGCGCCAGCAGTGAGTCGGTGGCTAGCACAGATACGCAGTATTTT. This codes for CASSESVASTDTQYF. V gene TRBV10-1 combines with J gene TRBJ2-3; D gene ambiguous. Trimming took off 0 bases at V and 0 bases at J, with 7 bases between the two ends. Germline values: CDR1 WNHNN, CDR2 SYGVQD (reference sequence). This CDR3 comprises 15 residues.

J is TRBJ2-7 and V is TRBV30, with D perhaps TRBD2 (6 bases). Germline V CDR1 and CDR2: GTSNPN, SVGIG (reference sequence). Between the trimmed V and J ends, which lost 0 bases and 5 bases, there was a span of 14 bases. CDR3 size: 14 residues. The CDR3 is CAWSVLGGTHEQYF. The CDR3 DNA follows: TGTGCCTGGAGTGTACTTGGGGGGACCCACGAGCAGTACTTC.

A single count supports this clone. CDR3 residues: CASSLGKSSSGNTIYF. In nucleotides, the CDR3 is TGCGCCAGCAGCTTGGGGAAGTCTAGCTCTGGAAACACCATATATTTT. The chain couples TRBV5-1 to TRBJ1-3; D gene uncertain. CDR3 size: 16 residues. The ends were cut back, 0 bases at V and 0 bases at J, with 10 bases in the middle. The V gene's germline CDR1 is SGHRS and CDR2 YFSETQ.

The CDR3 region has the DNA TGTGCCAGCAGTCATGGGGGCTCAACTAATGAAAAACTGTTTTTT. Protein sequence: CASSHGGSTNEKLFF. V is TRBV28 and J is TRBJ1-4, with D perhaps matching TRBD1 (6 bases). The CDR3 totals 15 residues. V lost 5 bases and J lost 0, with 10 bases in between. From germline, CDR1 is MDHEN and CDR2 SYDVKM.

The V gene is TRBV9, the J gene TRBJ1-2; 8 bases align to TRBD1. Germline V gene sequence: CDR1 SGDLS, CDR2 YYNGEE. J gave up 3 bases and V 4 bases, and 2 bases lay outside the gene matches. CDR3 length: 13 amino acids. The CDR3 region is CASSPQGDYGYTF. The CDR3 DNA reads as TGTGCCAGCAGCCCACAGGGGGACTATGGCTACACCTTC.